One sample yielded the 10 T cell receptor beta chains listed below, sequenced in a study of blood T cell repertoires in COVID-19. TCRdb's table, derived via immunoSEQ multiplex PCR, lists solely in-frame clones and lacks some. There are just under 150,000 clones in the sample; around nine tenths occur only once, and 8.5% to 9.5% lies in the top ten. Sequencing was done on a sample of peripheral blood. Source of these receptors: a woman aged 50 to 60 with active or convalescent COVID-19.

The V gene is TRBV3-1 (or the pseudogene TRBV3-2), the J gene TRBJ1-1; 7 bases are shared with TRBD1. The V and J ends lost 1 base and 1 base, in that order; junction bases with no gene match: 3. The CDR3 spans 15 residues. Germline V CDR1 and CDR2: LGHDT, YNNKEL (reference sequence). This CDR3 reads CASSQVPGGNTEAFF. The CDR3 DNA reads TGTGCCAGCAGCCAAGTTCCAGGGGGGAACACTGAAGCTTTCTTT.

The chain is built from TRBV4-1 and TRBJ2-7; 7 nucleotides line up with TRBD2. The CDR3 has 13 amino acids. Germline CDR1 and CDR2: MGHRA and YSYEKL. Trimming at V came to 0 bases and at J to 5 bases, leaving 1 base not matched to a gene. The DNA for the CDR3 is TGCGCCAGCAGCCAAGAGGGGGGGGACGAGCAGTACTTC. This encodes CASSQEGGDEQYF.

The rearrangement links TRBV3-1 (or the pseudogene TRBV3-2) to TRBJ2-5, with 7 bases fitting TRBD1. V trimming: 1 base; J trimming: 0 bases; junction bases outside the gene matches: 2. Germline loops: CDR1 LGHDT, CDR2 YNNKEL (reference sequence). This CDR3 contains 15 residues. Written as DNA, the CDR3 is TGTGCCAGCAGCCAAGGACAGGGTTACCAAGAGACCCAGTACTTC. Amino acid sequence: CASSQGQGYQETQYF.

The chain is built from TRBV18 and TRBJ2-6; D perhaps matches TRBD2 (5 bases). Trimming stripped 5 bases from V and 4 bases from J, with 12 bases between. The CDR3 is 15 amino acids. Per germline, CDR1 KGHSH and CDR2 LQKENI. CDR3 in amino acids: CASSVTGSGANVLTF. The CDR3 DNA sequence: TGTGCCAGCTCAGTAACGGGGTCCGGGGCCAACGTCCTGACTTTC.

The chain carries TRBV5-1 and TRBJ2-1; 11 bases align to TRBD2. The J segment lost 10 bases and the V segment lost 2 bases, leaving 5 bases of the junction unmatched. The CDR3 extends over 14 amino acids. Germline lookup yields CDR1 SGHRS and CDR2 YFSETQ. The CDR3 region is CASSFGLAGMEQFF. As DNA, the CDR3 is TGCGCCAGCAGCTTCGGACTAGCGGGCATGGAGCAGTTCTTC.

The chain couples TRBV4-1 to TRBJ2-2; maybe TRBD1 (6 bases). Trimming stripped 4 bases from V and 2 bases from J, with 20 bases between. CDR1 and CDR2 from the germline V gene are MGHRA and YSYEKL. The CDR3 contains 18 residues. This CDR3 is CASSPEQGHPINTGELFF. In nucleotides, the CDR3 is TGCGCCAGCAGCCCCGAACAGGGCCATCCCATTAACACCGGGGAGCTGTTTTTT.

A single count supports this clone. The CDR3 here is CASSYRALISGANVLTF. The CDR3 coding sequence is TGTGCCAGCAGCTACAGGGCTCTAATCTCTGGGGCCAACGTCCTGACTTTC. The genes are TRBV11-2 and TRBJ2-6; D possibly corresponds to TRBD1 (6 bases). Germline V CDR1 and CDR2: SGHAT, FQNNGV. The CDR3 spans 17 residues. Trimming left V 4 bases short and J 0 bases short, with 13 bases between.

This sequence joins TRBV5-1 and TRBJ1-5, with a tentative D call TRBD1 (5 bases). Trimming left V 4 bases short and J 10 bases short, with 18 bases between. CDR3 length equals 14 residues. Germline CDR1 and CDR2: SGHRS and YFSETQ. In DNA, the CDR3 is TGCGCCAGCAGCCTTACGGGAGGGGTCAGCCCCCAGCATTTT. Translation: CASSLTGGVSPQHF.

The chain uses TRBV10-3 and TRBJ1-2, with 9 bases aligning to TRBD1. Per germline, CDR1 ENHRY and CDR2 SYGVKD. CDR3 length: 16 residues. V trimming: 6 bases; J trimming: 6 bases; junction bases outside the gene matches: 14. The CDR3: CAIREPGTGQSNGYTF. CDR3 in DNA: TGTGCCATCAGAGAGCCCGGGACAGGGCAATCTAATGGCTACACCTTC.

This clone came up once. The rearrangement joins TRBV27 to TRBJ1-2; the D gene is possibly TRBD1 (6 bases). CDR3 size: 13 residues. The ends were cut back, 7 bases at V and 8 bases at J, with 17 bases in the middle. CDR1 MNHEY and CDR2 SMNVEV come from the germline V gene (reference sequence). The CDR3 DNA follows: TGTGCCAGCACACCGAGGCAGGGGAACGGCTACACCTTC. Translated: CASTPRQGNGYTF.